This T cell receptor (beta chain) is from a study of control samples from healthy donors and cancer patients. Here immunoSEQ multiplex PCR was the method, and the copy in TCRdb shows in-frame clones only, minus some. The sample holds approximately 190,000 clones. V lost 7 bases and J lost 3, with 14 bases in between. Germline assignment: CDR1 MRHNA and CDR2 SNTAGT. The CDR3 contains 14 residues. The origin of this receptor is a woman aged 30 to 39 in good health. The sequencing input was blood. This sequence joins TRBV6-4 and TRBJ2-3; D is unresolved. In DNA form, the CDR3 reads TGTGCCAGCAAGGTAGGGATGGCTACAGATACGCAGTATTTT. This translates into CASKVGMATDTQYF.